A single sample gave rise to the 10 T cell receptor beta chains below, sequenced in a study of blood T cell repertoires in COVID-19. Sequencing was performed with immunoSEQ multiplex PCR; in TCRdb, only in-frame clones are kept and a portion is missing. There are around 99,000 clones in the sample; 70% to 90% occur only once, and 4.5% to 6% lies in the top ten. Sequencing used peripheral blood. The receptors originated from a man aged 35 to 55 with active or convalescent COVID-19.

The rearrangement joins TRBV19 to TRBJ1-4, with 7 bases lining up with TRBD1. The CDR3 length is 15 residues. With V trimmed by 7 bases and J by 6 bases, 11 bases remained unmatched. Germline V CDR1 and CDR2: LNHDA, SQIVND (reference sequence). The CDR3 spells CASKDPDRRYEKLFF. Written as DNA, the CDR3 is TGTGCCAGTAAAGACCCGGACAGGCGATATGAAAAACTGTTTTTT.

This CDR3 reads CAWGQSGELFF. CDR3 coding DNA: TGTGCCTGGGGACAATCCGGGGAGCTGTTTTTT. The chain recombines TRBV30 with TRBJ2-2, with a weak D call TRBD1 (5 bases). V lost 5 bases and J lost 6, with 7 bases in between. CDR3 length: 11 residues. CDR1 is GTSNPN, CDR2 SVGIG, per germline (reference sequence).

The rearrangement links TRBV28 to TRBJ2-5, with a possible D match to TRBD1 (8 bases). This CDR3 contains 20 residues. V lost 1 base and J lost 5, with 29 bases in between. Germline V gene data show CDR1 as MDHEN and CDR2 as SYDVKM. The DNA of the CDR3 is TGTGCCAGCAGTTTATCGTTGGCCCAGGACAGGGAGCGGGAAGGGGAGACCCAGTACTTC. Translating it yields CASSLSLAQDREREGETQYF. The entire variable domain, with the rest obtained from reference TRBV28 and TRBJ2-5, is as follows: DVKVTQSSRYLVKRTGEKVFLECVQDMDHENMFWYRQDPGLGLRLIYFSYDVKMKEKGDIPEGYSVSREKKERFSLILESASTNQTSMYLCASSLSLAQDREREGETQYFGPGTRLLVL.

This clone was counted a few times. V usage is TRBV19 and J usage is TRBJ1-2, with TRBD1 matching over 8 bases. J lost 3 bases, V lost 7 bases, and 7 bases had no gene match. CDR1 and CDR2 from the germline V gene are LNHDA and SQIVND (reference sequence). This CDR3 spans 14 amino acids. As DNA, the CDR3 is TGTGCCAGTACCGGACAGGGAGGGGACTATGGCTACACCTTC. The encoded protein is CASTGQGGDYGYTF.

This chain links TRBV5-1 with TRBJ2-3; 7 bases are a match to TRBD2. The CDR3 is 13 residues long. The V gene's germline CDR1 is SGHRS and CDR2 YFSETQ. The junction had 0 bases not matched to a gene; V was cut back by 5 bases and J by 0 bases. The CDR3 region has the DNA TGCGCCAGCAGGCGGGAGAGCACAGATACGCAGTATTTT. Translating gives CASRRESTDTQYF.

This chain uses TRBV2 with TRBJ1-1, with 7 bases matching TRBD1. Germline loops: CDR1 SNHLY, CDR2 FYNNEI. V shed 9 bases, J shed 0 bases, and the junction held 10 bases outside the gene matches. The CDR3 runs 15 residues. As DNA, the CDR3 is TGTGCCAGTCGACGACAGGGTATGATGAACACTGAAGCTTTCTTT. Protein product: CASRRQGMMNTEAFF.

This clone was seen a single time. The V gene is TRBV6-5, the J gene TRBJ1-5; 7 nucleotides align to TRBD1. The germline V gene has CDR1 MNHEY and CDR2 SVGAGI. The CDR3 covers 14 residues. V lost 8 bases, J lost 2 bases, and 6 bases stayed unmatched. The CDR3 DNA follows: TGTGCCAGCGGAGGGGGCGCGGGCAATCAGCCCCAGCATTTT. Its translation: CASGGGAGNQPQHF.

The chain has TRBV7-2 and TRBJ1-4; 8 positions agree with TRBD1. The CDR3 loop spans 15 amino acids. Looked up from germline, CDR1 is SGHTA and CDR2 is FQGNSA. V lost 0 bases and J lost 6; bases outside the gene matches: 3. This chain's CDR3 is CASSLALQGDEKLFF. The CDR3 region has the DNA TGTGCCAGCAGCTTAGCGCTACAGGGGGATGAAAAACTGTTTTTT.

For the CDR3, the DNA is TGTGCCAGCAGTTACTCGAGACAGTTTAATGAGCAGTTCTTC. Its translation: CASSYSRQFNEQFF. The chain combines TRBV6-5 with TRBJ2-1; D may be TRBD1 (5 bases). Germline V CDR1 and CDR2: MNHEY, SVGAGI. Trimming pared 0 bases from V and 7 bases from J, leaving 10 bases between. This CDR3 has 14 amino acids.

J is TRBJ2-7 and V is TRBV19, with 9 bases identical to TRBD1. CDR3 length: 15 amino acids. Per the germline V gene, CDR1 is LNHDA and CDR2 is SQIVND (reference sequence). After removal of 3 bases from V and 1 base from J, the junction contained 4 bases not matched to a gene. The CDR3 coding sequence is TGTGCCAGTAGTATTTCGGGACAGGGTTCCTACGAGCAGTACTTC. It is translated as CASSISGQGSYEQYF. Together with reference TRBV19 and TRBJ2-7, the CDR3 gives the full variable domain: DGGITQSPKYLFRKEGQNVTLSCEQNLNHDAMYWYRQDPGQGLRLIYYSQIVNDFQKGDIAEGYSVSREKKESFPLTVTSAQKNPTAFYLCASSISGQGSYEQYFGPGTRLTVT.